The entry below describes one TCR beta chain. Antigen: not known. Using immunoSEQ multiplex PCR, the repertoire was profiled, and TCRdb retains in-frame clones only, with some absent. This sample yields 28,000 or so clones, of which 80% to 90% are seen a single time; 0.95% to 1.5% belongs to the top ten. Looked up from germline, CDR1 is MNHNS and CDR2 is SASEGT. The CDR3 is 12 amino acids. V lost 5 bases and J lost 4, with 8 bases in between. This sample is drawn from a study of follicular helper T cells after annual influenza vaccination. Study information: After each seasonal flu vaccination, blood came on days 0, 7 and 28. Across the 2013-2014, 2014-2015 and 2015-2016 vaccination seasons, some subjects were resampled. General study points: Day 7 ICOS+CD38+ clones were most often found later in ICOS-CD38- cTfh cells.

Time point given: 2014-2015 season, pre-vaccination. Non-naive CD4+CXCR5+PD-1+ cTfh were sorted into ICOS+CD38+ and ICOS-CD38- fractions. The chain uses TRBV6-1 and TRBJ1-2, with D unresolved. The source was CXCR5+ CD38- circulating T follicular helper cells from blood, collected on the day of influenza vaccination. The sample's subset: circulating Tfh, non-naive CD4+CXCR5+PD-1+ (ICOS+CD38+ or ICOS-CD38-). The clonotype was recovered from an adult who received the influenza vaccine. The CDR3 DNA reads TGTGCCAGCAGTTGGCAGGCCTATGGCTACACCTTC. This sequence encodes CASSWQAYGYTF.